This T cell receptor beta chain was identified during a study of control samples from healthy donors and cancer patients. Clones were sequenced by immunoSEQ multiplex PCR, and TCRdb holds only the in-frame ones, with some missing. Seen here are 400,000 to 450,000 clones, about 93% observed once, and the top ten hold about 6.3%. Germline lookup yields CDR1 LNHDA and CDR2 SQIVND (reference sequence). The CDR3 consists of 14 residues. The V and J ends lost 5 bases and 4 bases respectively, with 14 bases between them. This rearrangement joins TRBV19 to TRBJ2-5; maybe TRBD1 (6 bases). The receptor was derived from a man aged 35 to 55 with head and neck cancer. The sample consisted of PBMCs. This CDR3 reads CASSSTGSIETQYF. In nucleotides, the CDR3 is TGTGCCAGTAGTTCCACAGGGTCAATAGAGACCCAGTACTTC.